The clone carrying this T cell receptor beta chain was counted between two and nine times. The same CDR3 also results from other DNA sequences found in this sample. Trimming stripped 0 bases from V and 3 bases from J, with 9 bases between. The CDR3 sequence is 14 residues long. CDR1 is SGDLS, CDR2 YYNGEE, per germline. Source study methods: Amplification from reference gene primers served as the basis for estimated nucleated cell counts. This table comes from immunoSEQ multiplex PCR, and its TCRdb copy is limited to in-frame clones, with some not included. The DNA was the basis for D and trimming; V, J and clone size are from that table. The sample comprises roughly 250,000 clones, approximately 92% of which are singletons, and approximately 2.5% rests with the top ten. The data stem from a study of blood T cell repertoires in COVID-19. Study at large: Some COVID-19 samples were acute and others convalescent; all came from the United States, Italy and Spain.

Material: PBMCs or T cells enriched from blood (not recorded which). The chain links TRBV9 to TRBJ1-1, with D possibly TRBD1 on 6 matching bases. The TCR was taken from a woman aged 18-35 years who had recovered from COVID-19. The CDR3 nucleotides read TGTGCCAGCAGCGTAGCTAACAGGGACACTGAAGCTTTCTTT. Amino acids: CASSVANRDTEAFF. Variable domain in full (rest from reference TRBV9 and TRBJ1-1): DSGVTQTPKHLITATGQRVTLRCSPRSGDLSVYWYQQSLDQGLQFLIQYYNGEERAKGNILERFSAQQFPDLHSELNLSSLELGDSALYFCASSVANRDTEAFFGQGTRLTVV.